This TCR beta chain was obtained from a study of blood T cell repertoires in COVID-19 (dated by TCRdb to about 2020). Study-wide context: The collaborator samples originated in the United States, Italy and Spain and spanned the acute and convalescent phases of COVID-19. Nearly every sample came with metadata listing a de-identified subject ID, COVID-19 status, age in years and sex. Where available, HLA class I and class II types were obtained from metadata supplied by the sample provider rather than from assay-based typing. The material from the prospective study consisted of cDNA or gDNA derived from T cells, B-cell-depleted T cells, or PBMCs. Deeply sampled blood TCRbeta repertoires from subjects exposed to, actively infected with, or recovered from COVID-19 were included in the dataset. A freely available public database, intended as a resource for researchers studying the immune response to SARS-CoV-2, is where the repertoires were released. Samples came from the ongoing ImmuneRACE study (first 160 participants) plus 1,254 subjects from 6 global collaborators. Points the paper makes about the study in general: Clinical and demographic metadata were provided uncurated, with the amount varying by source and participant.

The immunoSEQ Assay, a bias-controlled multiplex PCR, was used to amplify TCRbeta CDR3 regions from genomic DNA. Turning to the authors' computational methods: Nucleated cell counts per sample were estimated from amplification of reference gene primers within the assay. To quantify the absolute abundance of each unique TCRbeta CDR3 rearrangement, sequence reads were collapsed and filtered. For each sample, productive Simpson clonality was calculated as the square root of Simpson's diversity index over productive rearrangements. TCRdb took this table from immuneACCESS and kept in-frame rearrangements with V and J called. Such tables lack part of the clones; where checked against another copy, unresolved V genes explain under half of the gap, and the rest is unexplained. That table is the source of V, J and clone size, and D and trimming were worked out from the DNA. This sample has around 370,000 clones in its table, and about nine tenths of those were observed once. 6% to 8.5% of the sample is held by the ten biggest clonotypes.

Trimming costs V 3 bases and J 3 bases, and their ends lie 12 bases apart. The CDR3 measures 15 amino acids from cysteine to phenylalanine. Only the CDR3 region is kept as DNA, spanning 45 bases read in frame from base 1. Sequences MNHEY (CDR1) and SMNVEV (CDR2) are obtained from the germline V gene (reference sequence). One collaborating source in Seattle enrolled patients while the patients were actively infected and followed the patients over time throughout the course of disease. Collaborating institutions collected whole blood in K2EDTA tubes following their own protocols. For TCRbeta analysis, collaborators shipped samples as frozen whole blood, isolated PBMCs, or DNA extracted from either of those sample types. This clone was counted a single time. It lacks a known antigen. Base qualities are missing; no much larger clone stands one base away.

Sequenced material: peripheral blood. The TCR comes from a woman in her seventies with COVID-19, enrolled during active disease. Recombination joined TRBV27 with TRBJ1-5; a confident D gene designation cannot be given. The CDR3 corresponds to CASSLREGPNQPQHF. The DNA reads as follows: TGTGCCAGCAGTTTGAGGGAAGGACCCAATCAGCCCCAGCATTTT.